In its sample, the clone carrying this TCR beta chain was seen many times. TCRdb analysed the 5' RACE reads with MiXCR anew, one entry per CDR3 protein. The table lists 20,000 to 25,000 distinct CDR3 sequences, over 5.5% of them singletons, with roughly 36% in the top ten. Time point described: sample taken at primary tumor resection. The data belong to a study of spatial heterogeneity in lung cancer. The starting material was PBMCs, obtained at surgery. This clonotype was obtained from a male donor with early-stage non-small cell lung cancer.

CDR3: CASSYSTGGNEQYF. CDR3 DNA: TGTGCCAGCTCTTATTCGACAGGGGGAAACGAGCAGTACTTC. The chain has TRBV18 and TRBJ2-7; 9 bases align to TRBD1. Germline trimming cut 6 bases from V and 5 bases from J; bases unmatched to any gene: 8. Germline values: CDR1 KGHSH, CDR2 LQKENI. CDR3 length: 14 amino acids.